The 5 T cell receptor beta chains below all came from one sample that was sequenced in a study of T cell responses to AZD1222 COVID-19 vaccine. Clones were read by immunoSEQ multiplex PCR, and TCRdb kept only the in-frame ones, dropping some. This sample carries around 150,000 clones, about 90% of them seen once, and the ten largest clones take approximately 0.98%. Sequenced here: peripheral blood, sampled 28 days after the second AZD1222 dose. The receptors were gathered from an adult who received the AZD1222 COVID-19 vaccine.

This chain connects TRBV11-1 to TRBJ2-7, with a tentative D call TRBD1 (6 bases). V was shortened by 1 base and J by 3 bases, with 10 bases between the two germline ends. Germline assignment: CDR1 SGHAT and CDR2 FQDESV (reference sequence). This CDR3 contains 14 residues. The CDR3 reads CASSLGGQLYEQYF. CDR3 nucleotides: TGTGCCAGCAGCTTAGGGGGACAACTCTACGAGCAGTACTTC.

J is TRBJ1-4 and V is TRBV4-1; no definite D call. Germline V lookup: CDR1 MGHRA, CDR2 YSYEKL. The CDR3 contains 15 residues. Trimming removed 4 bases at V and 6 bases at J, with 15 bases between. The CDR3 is CASSPSVLEDEKLFF. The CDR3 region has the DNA TGCGCCAGCAGCCCTTCAGTCCTGGAGGATGAAAAACTGTTTTTT.

The CDR3 reads CASSVVAGGATGELFF. The CDR3 DNA reads TGTGCCAGCAGCGTAGTAGCGGGGGGAGCCACCGGGGAGCTGTTTTTT. V is TRBV9 and J is TRBJ2-2; TRBD2 agrees at 10 bases. J was trimmed by 4 bases and V by 0 bases; bases with no gene match: 3. CDR1 is SGDLS and CDR2 is YYNGEE in the germline V gene. The CDR3 has 16 amino acids. Using reference TRBV9 and TRBJ2-2 for the parts outside the CDR3, the full variable domain is DSGVTQTPKHLITATGQRVTLRCSPRSGDLSVYWYQQSLDQGLQFLIQYYNGEERAKGNILERFSAQQFPDLHSELNLSSLELGDSALYFCASSVVAGGATGELFFGEGSRLTVL.

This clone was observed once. CDR3 in amino acids: CASSIGYNEQFF. CDR3 bases: TGTGCCAGTAGTATAGGGTACAATGAGCAGTTCTTC. The chain recombines TRBV19 with TRBJ2-1; D is uncertain. CDR1 LNHDA and CDR2 SQIVND come from the germline V gene (reference sequence). V was cut by 1 base and J by 4 bases, with 2 bases left in between. CDR3 size: 12 residues.

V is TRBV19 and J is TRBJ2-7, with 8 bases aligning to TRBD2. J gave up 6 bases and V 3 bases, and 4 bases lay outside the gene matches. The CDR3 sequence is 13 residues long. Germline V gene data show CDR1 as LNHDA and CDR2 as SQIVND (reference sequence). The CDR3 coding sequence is TGTGCCAGTAGTATGTCGGGGGGGCGCGAGCAGTACTTC. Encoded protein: CASSMSGGREQYF.